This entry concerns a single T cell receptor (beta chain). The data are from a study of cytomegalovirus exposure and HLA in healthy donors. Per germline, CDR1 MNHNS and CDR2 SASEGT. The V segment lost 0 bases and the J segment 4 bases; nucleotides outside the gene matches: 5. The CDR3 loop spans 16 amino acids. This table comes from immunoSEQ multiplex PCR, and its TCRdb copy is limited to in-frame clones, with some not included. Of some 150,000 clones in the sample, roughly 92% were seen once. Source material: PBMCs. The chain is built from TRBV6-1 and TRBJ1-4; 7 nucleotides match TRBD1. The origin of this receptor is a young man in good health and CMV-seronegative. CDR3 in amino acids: CASSEAQGQSNEKLFF. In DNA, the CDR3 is TGTGCCAGCAGTGAAGCACAGGGGCAGAGTAATGAAAAACTGTTTTTT.